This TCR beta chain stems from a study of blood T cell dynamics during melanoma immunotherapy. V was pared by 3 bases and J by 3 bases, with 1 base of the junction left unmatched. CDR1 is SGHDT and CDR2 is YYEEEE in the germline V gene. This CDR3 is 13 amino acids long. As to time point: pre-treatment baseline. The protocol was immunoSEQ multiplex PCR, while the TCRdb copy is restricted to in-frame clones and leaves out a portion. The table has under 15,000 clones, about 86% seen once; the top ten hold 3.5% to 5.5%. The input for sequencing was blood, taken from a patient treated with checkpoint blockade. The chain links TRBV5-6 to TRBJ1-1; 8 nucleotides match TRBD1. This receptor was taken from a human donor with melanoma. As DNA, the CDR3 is TGTGCCAGCAGCTCGACAGGGGACACTGAAGCTTTCTTT. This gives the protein CASSSTGDTEAFF.